This T cell receptor (beta chain) was sequenced for a study of OX40 agonist ivuxolimab in advanced cancers. In the study overall: Eligibility admitted prior anti-PD-1, anti-PD-L1 or anti-CTLA-4 therapy; around 38% had some. Study-wide results and caveats: There were, on average, more expanded clones in CD8+ T cells than in CD4+.

Of note for this clone: What it binds is unknown.

The method was immunoSEQ multiplex PCR; TCRdb's version includes in-frame clones alone and lacks a portion of them. The table lists over 100,000 clones, roughly 91% of them singletons. This CDR3 has 15 residues. The germline V gene encodes CDR1 MNHNS and CDR2 SASEGT. The V and J ends lost 1 base and 3 bases respectively, with 9 bases between them. This chain links TRBV6-1 with TRBJ2-2; D is perhaps TRBD1 (7 bases). The input for sequencing was CD4+ or CD8+ T cells sorted from blood, taken in a trial of the OX40 agonist ivuxolimab. This TCR derives from an adult with an advanced solid tumor such as melanoma, head and neck, liver or kidney cancer. The CDR3 coding sequence is TGTGCCAGCAGTGAAGTCAGGGGGGACACCGGGGAGCTGTTTTTT. This encodes CASSEVRGDTGELFF.